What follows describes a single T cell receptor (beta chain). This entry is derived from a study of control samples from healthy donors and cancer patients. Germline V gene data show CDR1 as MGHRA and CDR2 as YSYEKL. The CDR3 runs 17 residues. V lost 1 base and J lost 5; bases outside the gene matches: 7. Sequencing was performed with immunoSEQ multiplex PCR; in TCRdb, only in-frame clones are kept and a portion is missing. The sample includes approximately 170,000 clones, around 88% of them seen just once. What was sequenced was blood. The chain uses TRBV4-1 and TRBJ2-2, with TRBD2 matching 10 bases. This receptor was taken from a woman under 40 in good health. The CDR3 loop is CASSQVTLAGETGELFF. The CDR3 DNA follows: TGCGCCAGCAGCCAAGTAACGCTAGCGGGAGAGACCGGGGAGCTGTTTTTT.